This T cell receptor beta chain was identified during a study of T cell repertoires in cytomegalovirus infection. Study conclusions and caveats: Clonotypes of TCR beta that were HLA-C-restricted and CMV-specific dominated the ex vivo response.

The CDR3 is 13 residues long. The germline V gene encodes CDR1 SGHRS and CDR2 YFSETQ. Trimming left V 3 bases short and J 1 base short, with 6 bases between. Of note for this clonotype: Its antigen remains unidentified.

TCRdb used MiXCR to reprocess the reads, holding one entry per CDR3 protein. The table has more than 200,000 distinct CDR3 sequences, approximately 10% seen once; the top ten hold approximately 16%. The origin of this receptor is a human donor in good health (CMV status not recorded). Some clones in this sample may be carry-over from other donors' samples. Sequencing was performed on PBMCs. The V gene is TRBV5-1, the J gene TRBJ2-3; D is unresolved. CDR3 sequence reads: CASSSAGTDTQYF. DNA of the CDR3: TGCGCCAGCAGCTCCGCAGGCACAGATACGCAGTATTTT.